Reported below is one TCR beta chain. Its target is unknown. The CDR3 runs 14 residues. Germline-derived CDR1 and CDR2 are DFQATT and SNEGSKA (reference sequence). The junction had 8 bases not matched to a gene; V was cut back by 7 bases and J by 4 bases. This sample was taken from a study of identical twins. Study-wide results and limits: While abundant cord blood beta clonotypes carried fewer insertions, memory repertoires showed no such pattern. Shared out-of-frame alpha sequences (those common to twins) showed excess low generation probability. With beta out-of-frame sequences, excess sharing by twins was weaker.

Each donor was a healthy Caucasian. MiXCR, applied by TCRdb to the 5' RACE reads, yields one record per CDR3 protein. The sample shows just under 650,000 distinct CDR3 sequences, roughly 7.1% of them seen only once. These data also featured in a second study, about yellow fever vaccine responses in identical twins.

Sequences were obtained from PBMCs. The sequence was obtained from a woman between 18 and 29 years old in good health. This sequence joins TRBV20-1 and TRBJ2-3, with 10 bases matching TRBD2. Here the CDR3 reads CSVDSGGVADTQYF. CDR3 nucleotide sequence: TGCAGTGTAGACAGCGGGGGGGTGGCAGATACGCAGTATTTT.